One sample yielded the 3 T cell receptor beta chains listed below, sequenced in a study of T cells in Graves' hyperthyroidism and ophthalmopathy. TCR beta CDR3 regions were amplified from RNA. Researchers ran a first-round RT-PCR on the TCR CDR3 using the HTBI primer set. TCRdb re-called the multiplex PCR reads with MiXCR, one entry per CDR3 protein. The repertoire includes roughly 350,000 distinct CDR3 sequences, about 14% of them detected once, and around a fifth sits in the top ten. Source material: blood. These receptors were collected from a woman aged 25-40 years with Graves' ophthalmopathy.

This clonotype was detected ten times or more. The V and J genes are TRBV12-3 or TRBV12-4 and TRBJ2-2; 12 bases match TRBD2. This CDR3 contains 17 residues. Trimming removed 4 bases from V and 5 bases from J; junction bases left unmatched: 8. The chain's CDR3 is CASSSKTSGGGTGELFF. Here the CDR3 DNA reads TGTGCCAGCAGTTCTAAGACTAGCGGGGGAGGTACCGGGGAGCTGTTTTTT.

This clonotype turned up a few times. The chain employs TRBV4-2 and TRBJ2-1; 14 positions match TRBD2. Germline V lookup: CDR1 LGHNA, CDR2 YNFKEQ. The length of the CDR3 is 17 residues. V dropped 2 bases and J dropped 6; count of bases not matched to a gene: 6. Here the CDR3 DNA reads TGTGCCAGCAGCCAATCCCGGACTAGCGGGGGGACCAATGAGCAGTTCTTC. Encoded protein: CASSQSRTSGGTNEQFF.

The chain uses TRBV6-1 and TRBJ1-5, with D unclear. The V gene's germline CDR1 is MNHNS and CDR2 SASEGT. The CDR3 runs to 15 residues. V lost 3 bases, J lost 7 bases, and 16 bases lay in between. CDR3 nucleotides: TGTGCCAGCAGTGACCACCATTCGGGGTACCAGCCCCAGCATTTT. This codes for CASSDHHSGYQPQHF.